The 17 T cell receptor beta chains below were found in one sample sequenced in a study of T cells in localized non-small cell lung cancer. TCRdb's table, derived via immunoSEQ multiplex PCR, lists solely in-frame clones and lacks some. Of more than 100,000 clones listed, about 90% are singletons. The sequenced sample was peripheral blood, obtained before any cancer treatment. These TCRs come from a female donor older than 55 with stage I lung adenocarcinoma.

V and J are TRBV9 and TRBJ2-3; TRBD1 or TRBD2 may be the D gene (5 bases each). The CDR3 loop spans 13 amino acids. V gave up 3 bases and J gave up 3 bases, with 8 bases separating them. Germline loops: CDR1 SGDLS, CDR2 YYNGEE. CDR3 in DNA: TGTGCCAGCAGCGAGGGACCGACAGATACGCAGTATTTT. It specifies CASSEGPTDTQYF.

This chain uses TRBV5-6 with TRBJ1-5, with D uncertain. Between the trimmed V and J ends, which lost 0 bases and 0 bases, there was a span of 7 bases. The CDR3 loop spans 15 amino acids. The germline V gene encodes CDR1 SGHDT and CDR2 YYEEEE. This CDR3 is CASSLAGASNQPQHF. The CDR3 bases are TGTGCCAGCAGCTTGGCGGGAGCTAGCAATCAGCCCCAGCATTTT.

The chain employs TRBV6-1 and TRBJ1-5; D call uncertain. The CDR3 is made up of 14 amino acids. V lost 0 bases and J lost 7, with 10 bases in between. The germline V gene has CDR1 MNHNS and CDR2 SASEGT. The CDR3 here is CASSEARFRQPQHF. In DNA form, the CDR3 reads TGTGCCAGCAGTGAAGCAAGGTTTCGGCAGCCCCAGCATTTT.

The sample holds one count of this clone. This chain joins TRBV7-3 and TRBJ2-1; 9 bases line up with TRBD2. The CDR3 has 16 residues. J lost 5 bases, V lost 5 bases, and 10 bases had no gene match. Per germline, CDR1 SGHTA and CDR2 FQGTGA. The CDR3 is CASSRYHGGRDNEQFF. The DNA for the CDR3 is TGTGCCAGCAGCCGGTATCACGGCGGGAGGGACAATGAGCAGTTCTTC. The variable domain in full, completed from reference TRBV7-3 and TRBJ2-1, reads GAGVSQTPSNKVTEKGKYVELRCDPISGHTALYWYRQSLGQGPEFLIYFQGTGAADDSGLPNDRFFAVRPEGSVSTLKIQRTERGDSAVYLCASSRYHGGRDNEQFFGPGTRLTVL.

This clone was counted a few times. The junction departs from the called germline gene at one end, perhaps through a read error. The rearrangement joins TRBV28 to TRBJ2-5; TRBD2 agrees at 10 bases. The germline V gene encodes CDR1 MDHEN and CDR2 SYDVKM. The CDR3 has 11 residues. The CDR3 sequence: CASSFGTSVDF. DNA of the CDR3: TGTGCCAGCAGTTTCGGGACTAGCGTTGACTTC.

The gene calls are TRBV5-1 and TRBJ1-2; no reliable D call. Germline V CDR1 and CDR2: SGHRS, YFSETQ. Trimming cost V 4 bases and J 4 bases, with 17 bases left between them. The CDR3 runs 15 residues. The CDR3 DNA follows: TGCGCCAGCAGCCTGGAGGGCCCTAGCCCCTATGGCTACACCTTC. Its protein product is CASSLEGPSPYGYTF.

This clone was seen a handful of times. The V gene is TRBV15, the J gene TRBJ2-1; possibly TRBD2 for D (5 bases). Germline values: CDR1 LNHNV, CDR2 YYDKDF (reference sequence). V lost 0 bases to trimming and J lost 9 bases, with 15 bases between them. The CDR3 runs 15 residues. The CDR3 region is CATSRERGGVSEQFF. DNA of the CDR3: TGTGCCACCAGCAGAGAACGGGGTGGGGTGAGTGAGCAGTTCTTC.

This chain connects TRBV30 to TRBJ1-2; tentatively, D is TRBD1 (6 bases). The CDR3 contains 14 residues. The V and J ends lost 2 bases and 4 bases respectively, with 14 bases between them. From germline, CDR1 is GTSNPN and CDR2 SVGIG (reference sequence). CDR3 protein: CAWSSLDSPYGYTF. CDR3 DNA: TGTGCCTGGAGTTCTCTGGACAGTCCCTATGGCTACACCTTC.

This sequence joins TRBV2 and TRBJ2-7; 9 nucleotides line up with TRBD1. With V trimmed by 1 base and J by 4 bases, 8 bases remained unmatched. The CDR3 loop spans 16 amino acids. The germline gives CDR1 SNHLY, CDR2 FYNNEI. CDR3 in amino acids: CASSEEGGQGSYEQYF. CDR3 bases: TGTGCCAGCAGTGAAGAGGGAGGACAGGGGAGTTACGAGCAGTACTTC.

This sequence joins TRBV30 and TRBJ1-1; D gene ambiguous. Germline V gene data show CDR1 as GTSNPN and CDR2 as SVGIG (reference sequence). Trimming took 2 bases from V and 5 from J, leaving 12 bases between them. This CDR3 comprises 13 residues. The CDR3 reads CAWSPSTWTEAFF. The CDR3 bases are TGTGCCTGGAGTCCCTCCACTTGGACTGAAGCTTTCTTT.

V usage is TRBV19 and J usage is TRBJ2-7; possible D gene TRBD2, 6 bases. Germline V gene sequence: CDR1 LNHDA, CDR2 SQIVND (reference sequence). The CDR3 runs 13 residues. V lost 5 bases and J lost 4, with 12 bases in between. The chain's CDR3 is CASSRGDLYEQYF. CDR3 sequence (DNA): TGTGCCAGTAGTCGCGGGGATTTGTACGAGCAGTACTTC.

This clone was counted once. The rearrangement links TRBV10-3 to TRBJ1-1; 7 nucleotides align to TRBD1. The CDR3 runs to 14 residues. V gave up 4 bases and J gave up 0 bases; unmatched junction bases: 2. The germline CDR1 and CDR2 sequences are ENHRY and SYGVKD. CDR3: CAISGQGVNTEAFF. The CDR3 nucleotides read TGTGCCATCAGTGGACAGGGAGTGAACACTGAAGCTTTCTTT.

In nucleotides, the CDR3 is TGTGCCAGCAGCTCCCCGTTTAATGAGCAGTTCTTC. Protein: CASSSPFNEQFF. The rearrangement links TRBV7-2 to TRBJ2-1; unclear D gene. This CDR3 has 12 residues. From germline, CDR1 is SGHTA and CDR2 FQGNSA. V was pared by 4 bases and J by 7 bases, with 8 bases between. The full variable domain, in which reference TRBV7-2 and TRBJ2-1 provide the parts outside the CDR3, is GAGVSQSPSNKVTEKGKDVELRCDPISGHTALYWYRQSLGQGLEFLIYFQGNSAPDKSGLPSDRFSAERTGGSVSTLTIQRTQQEDSAVYLCASSSPFNEQFFGPGTRLTVL.

V and J are TRBV9 and TRBJ2-1; 10 positions agree with TRBD2. From germline, CDR1 is SGDLS and CDR2 YYNGEE. The CDR3 contains 17 residues. The V and J ends lost 3 bases and 0 bases, in that order; junction bases with no gene match: 6. The CDR3 nucleotides are TGTGCCAGCAGCGCAGGTAGCGGGGGGAGCTCCTACAATGAGCAGTTCTTC. This encodes CASSAGSGGSSYNEQFF.

This rearrangement joins TRBV7-3 to TRBJ2-1; 7 bases fit TRBD1. V was clipped by 10 bases and J by 0 bases; unmatched bases: 6. Germline V gene data show CDR1 as SGHTA and CDR2 as FQGTGA. The CDR3 extends over 14 amino acids. The CDR3 DNA reads as TGTGCCACCGACGGACAGGACTCCTACAATGAGCAGTTCTTC. Amino acids: CATDGQDSYNEQFF.

The chain has TRBV5-6 and TRBJ1-3; D unclear. CDR3 length equals 14 residues. V was shortened by 1 base and J by 2 bases, with 7 bases between the two germline ends. Germline V CDR1 and CDR2: SGHDT, YYEEEE. The chain's CDR3 is CASSLFTAGNTIYF. Written as DNA, the CDR3 is TGTGCCAGCAGCTTGTTCACAGCTGGAAACACCATATATTTT.

V is TRBV27 and J is TRBJ2-1; TRBD2 aligns across 8 bases. Germline-derived CDR1 and CDR2 are MNHEY and SMNVEV (reference sequence). The CDR3 loop spans 15 amino acids. J was trimmed by 6 bases and V by 2 bases; bases with no gene match: 6. For the CDR3, the DNA is TGTGCCAGCAGTTTAACTAGCGGAGGGGGCAATGAGCAGTTCTTC. Translated, it gives CASSLTSGGGNEQFF.